A single sample gave rise to the 3 T cell receptor beta chains below, sequenced in a study of shared clonotypes between healthy human individuals. Data came from immunoSEQ multiplex PCR; TCRdb stores just in-frame clones and leaves some out. The table has about 2.5 million clones, 80% to 95% seen once. The sequenced sample consisted of naive CD4+ T cells from PBMCs. Subset reported: CD45RA+ positively selected. The receptor set was obtained from a man aged 18 to 30 in good health. Some clones in this sample may be carry-over from other donors' samples.

This CDR3 is CASSLVGRPGTDTQYF. In DNA form, the CDR3 reads TGCGCCAGCAGCTTGGTCGGGCGCCCGGGCACAGATACGCAGTATTTT. This chain links TRBV5-1 with TRBJ2-3; D not resolved. From germline, CDR1 is SGHRS and CDR2 YFSETQ. Trimming stripped 0 bases from V and 1 base from J, with 12 bases between. The CDR3 runs 16 residues.

This clone was observed a single time. DNA for the CDR3: TGTGCCAGCAGTTCTCCGGGCAGGGGATCTCAGCCCCAGCATTTT. It yields the protein CASSSPGRGSQPQHF. The rearrangement links TRBV28 to TRBJ1-5, with D tentatively TRBD1 (6 bases). V lost 4 bases to trimming and J lost 6 bases, with 16 bases between them. Per the germline V gene, CDR1 is MDHEN and CDR2 is SYDVKM. The CDR3 has 15 residues.

Remarks on this clone: Germline is not matched at one junction end, which may reflect a read error. This chain joins TRBV19 and TRBJ2-3; 7 nucleotides match TRBD1. Germline assignment: CDR1 LNHDA and CDR2 SQIVND (reference sequence). The CDR3 is 15 amino acids. The CDR3 sequence: CASSIGGTGTETQYF. The DNA of the CDR3 is TGTGCCAGTAGTATAGGGGGGACCGGGACAGAGACGCAGTATTTT.